These T cell receptor beta chains were read from a single sample in a study of blood T cell repertoires in COVID-19. Some clones are missing from TCRdb's copy, which holds only in-frame ones; the method was immunoSEQ multiplex PCR. The repertoire has 150,000 to 200,000 clones, around 81% of them found once; the top ten carry under 15%. The sequenced sample was peripheral blood. The receptors were sampled from a man aged 70-80 years who had recovered from COVID-19. Both conserved end residues are part of each CDR3. The order of the fields is J gene, clone size, V gene, D gene, CDR3 length, CDR3 protein, CDR3 DNA. D genes are given only for firm matches. Some rows have no size entry. The others give once, few or many, or a class for an expanded clone.

>TRBJ2-2|NA|TRBV3-1/TRBV3-2|TRBD2|16
CASSHSGGLFSGELFF
TGTGCCAGCAGCCATTCGGGGGGACTATTTTCCGGGGAGCTGTTTTTT
>TRBJ1-4|NA|TRBV10-3|NA|15
CAISESGQSNEKLFF
TGTGCCATCAGTGAGTCTGGACAGTCTAATGAAAAACTGTTTTTT
>TRBJ1-1|NA|TRBV4-1|TRBD1|15
CASSQRQGLNTEAFF
TGCGCCAGCAGCCAAAGACAGGGGTTAAATACTGAAGCTTTCTTT
>TRBJ1-1|once|TRBV18|NA|13
CASSPERGAEAFF
TGTGCCAGCTCACCAGAAAGGGGTGCTGAAGCTTTCTTT
>TRBJ2-5|NA|TRBV30|NA|19
CAWSGPRPGVVEPQETQYF
TGTGCCTGGAGTGGACCCCGACCCGGAGTGGTCGAACCGCAAGAGACCCAGTACTTC
>TRBJ2-3|NA|TRBV7-7|TRBD1|14
CASSRDRGTDTQYF
TGTGCTAGCTCTAGGGACAGGGGAACAGATACGCAGTATTTT
>TRBJ1-5|NA|TRBV24-1|NA|16
CATSGEKGSWNQPQHF
TGTGCCACCAGTGGGGAGAAAGGGTCGTGGAATCAGCCCCAGCATTTT
>TRBJ2-5|NA|TRBV7-2|NA|13
CASSPSGVGTQYF
TGTGCCAGCAGCCCCTCAGGGGTAGGGACCCAGTACTTC
>TRBJ2-7|NA|TRBV3-1/TRBV3-2|NA|15
CASSPTRTDSYEQYF
TGTGCCAGCAGCCCGACCAGAACGGACAGCTACGAGCAGTACTTC
>TRBJ2-1|few|TRBV11-3|TRBD2|18
CASSLPRPPLLARDEQFF
TGTGCCAGCAGCTTACCCCGACCCCCCCTACTAGCGAGAGATGAGCAGTTCTTC
>TRBJ1-4|NA|TRBV28|TRBD1|15
CASSHTQGAREKLFF
TGTGCCAGCAGCCATACACAGGGGGCAAGGGAAAAACTGTTTTTT
>TRBJ1-6|NA|TRBV6-5|NA|15
CASSYGQLYNSPLHF
TGTGCCAGCAGTTACGGACAGCTCTATAATTCACCCCTCCACTTT
>TRBJ1-4|NA|TRBV5-6|NA|15
CASSLASSGSGKLFF
TGTGCCAGCAGCTTGGCATCTTCCGGGAGCGGGAAACTGTTTTTT
>TRBJ2-1|NA|TRBV9|NA|14
CASSVGNRVVEQFF
TGTGCCAGCAGCGTAGGGAACAGGGTGGTTGAGCAGTTCTTC
>TRBJ1-6|NA|TRBV3-1/TRBV3-2|TRBD1|15
CASSQRDSNNSPLHF
TGTGCCAGCAGCCAACGGGACAGCAATAATTCACCCCTCCACTTT
>TRBJ2-2|NA|TRBV21-1|NA|18
CASSKEVIRQDKTGELFF
TGTGCCAGCAGCAAAGAAGTGATAAGACAGGACAAGACCGGGGAGCTGTTTTTT
>TRBJ1-6|few|TRBV27|NA|14
CASSLSRIGSPLHF
TGTGCCAGCAGTTTATCGAGGATTGGTTCACCCCTCCACTTT
>TRBJ1-1|NA|TRBV28|NA|15
CASSLRTGMNTEAFF
TGTGCCAGCAGTCTCAGGACGGGGATGAACACTGAAGCTTTCTTT
>TRBJ2-5|NA|TRBV10-3|TRBD1|14
CATNPGQGQETQYF
TGTGCCACAAATCCAGGACAGGGGCAAGAGACCCAGTACTTC
>TRBJ1-2|NA|TRBV5-1|NA|14
CASSLATGDYGYTF
TGCGCCAGCAGCTTGGCCACGGGAGACTATGGCTACACCTTC
>TRBJ2-2|NA|TRBV4-3|NA|16
CASSQSRGLNTGELFF
TGCGCCAGCAGCCAATCACGGGGGTTAAATACCGGGGAGCTGTTTTTT
>TRBJ2-2|NA|TRBV5-1|NA|15
CASSFSTLGAGELFF
TGCGCCAGCAGCTTCTCGACTCTTGGAGCCGGGGAGCTGTTTTTT
>TRBJ2-1|NA|TRBV9|NA|16
CASSSPRGTGNNEQFF
TGTGCCAGCAGCTCCCCCCGGGGGACGGGGAACAATGAGCAGTTCTTC
>TRBJ2-7|NA|TRBV20-1|NA|14
CSASFQGRYYEQYF
TGCAGTGCTAGTTTCCAGGGCCGTTACTACGAGCAGTACTTC
>TRBJ1-5|NA|TRBV19|TRBD1|16
CASSRGTGYSNQPQHF
TGTGCCAGTAGTCGCGGGACAGGGTATAGCAATCAGCCCCAGCATTTT
>TRBJ1-1|NA|TRBV28|NA|15
CASRLRGTENTEAFF
TGTGCCAGCAGACTACGGGGGACGGAGAACACTGAAGCTTTCTTT
>TRBJ1-6|once|TRBV10-2|NA|14
CASIDTLYNSPLHF
TGCGCCAGCATAGACACACTCTATAATTCACCCCTCCACTTT
>TRBJ1-2|few|TRBV24-1|TRBD1|15
CATSETGTGNYGYTF
TGTGCCACCAGTGAAACCGGGACAGGAAACTATGGCTACACCTTC
>TRBJ2-5|NA|TRBV11-2|TRBD2|17
CASSPHRTSGTQETQYF
TGTGCCAGCAGCCCACACAGGACTAGCGGGACGCAAGAGACCCAGTACTTC
>TRBJ1-3|NA|TRBV28|NA|15
CASSGGGISGNTIYF
TGTGCCAGCAGTGGGGGAGGGATCTCTGGAAACACCATATATTTT
>TRBJ2-1|NA|TRBV27|TRBD1|14
CASSRVTGRNEQFF
TGTGCCAGCAGTCGCGTGACAGGGCGCAATGAGCAGTTCTTC
>TRBJ1-1|NA|TRBV6-2/TRBV6-3|TRBD1|17
CASSFPRQGALNTEAFF
TGTGCCAGCAGTTTTCCTAGACAGGGGGCGTTGAACACTGAAGCTTTCTTT
>TRBJ2-2|few|TRBV2|NA|12
CASRTATGELFF
TGTGCCAGCAGGACAGCCACCGGGGAGCTGTTTTTT
>TRBJ2-4|NA|TRBV7-2|NA|14
CASSFTGAKNIQYF
TGTGCCAGCAGCTTTACCGGGGCCAAAAACATTCAGTACTTC
>TRBJ2-3|NA|TRBV9|NA|17
CASSVASSGTSTDTQYF
TGTGCCAGCAGCGTAGCTAGTAGCGGAACTAGCACAGATACGCAGTATTTT
>TRBJ2-5|few|TRBV5-1|TRBD2|15
CASKWTSSFGETQYF
TGCGCCAGCAAGTGGACTAGCAGTTTTGGGGAGACCCAGTACTTC
>TRBJ2-1|NA|TRBV9|TRBD2|17
CASSGSGRAPSYNEQFF
TGTGCCAGCAGCGGTAGCGGGAGGGCCCCTTCCTACAATGAGCAGTTCTTC
>TRBJ2-5|NA|TRBV7-8|NA|13
CASSLVHLETQYF
TGTGCCAGCAGCTTAGTACATCTAGAGACCCAGTACTTC
>TRBJ1-1|NA|TRBV10-3|NA|14
CAIRSTQGNTEAFF
TGTGCCATCAGGAGTACACAGGGAAACACTGAAGCTTTCTTT
>TRBJ2-5|NA|TRBV11-2|NA|13
CASSLGRAETQYF
TGTGCCAGCAGCTTAGGGAGGGCGGAGACCCAGTACTTC
>TRBJ2-1|NA|TRBV28|NA|16
CASSLRLPGPYNEQFF
TGTGCCAGCAGTTTAAGGCTACCGGGTCCCTACAATGAGCAGTTCTTC
>TRBJ1-3|few|TRBV27|TRBD1|15
CASSLQGVAGNTIYF
TGTGCCAGCAGTCTCCAGGGGGTGGCTGGAAACACCATATATTTT
>TRBJ2-2|NA|TRBV9|TRBD2|16
CASSVGLAVSTGELFF
TGTGCCAGCAGCGTAGGCCTAGCGGTTAGCACCGGGGAGCTGTTTTTT
>TRBJ2-7|NA|TRBV5-4|TRBD2|14
CASGIAGGKYEQYF
TGTGCCAGCGGAATAGCGGGAGGAAAATACGAGCAGTACTTC
>TRBJ2-2|NA|TRBV3-1/TRBV3-2|NA|16
CASSQEAISNTGELFF
TGTGCCAGCAGCCAAGAAGCCATATCGAACACCGGGGAGCTGTTTTTT